The subject of this entry is one TCR beta chain. This clonotype has at least ten counts. Its antigen remains undetermined. Base qualities are missing; no much larger clone stands one base away. The intended sense of this specimen's time point label: newly diagnosed GD, antithyroid drugs for less than 3 months. RNA was extracted from PBMCs in TRIzol for both TCR sequencing and RNA sequencing. Graves' disease was diagnosed according to American Thyroid Association guidelines. Patients were recruited from an endocrinology department in Xi'an, China. Each patient gave approximately 10 milliliters of peripheral blood, collected in an EDTA anticoagulant tube. PBMCs were isolated by Ficoll Paque Plus density gradient separation without further T cell sorting. An Agilent 2100 Bioanalyzer and agarose gel were used to assess RNA quality, and a NanoDrop 2000 was used to measure RNA concentration. Library construction relied on multiplex PCR. TCRdb names Illumina HiSeq 4000 as the instrument used. To build TCR beta libraries, CDR3 regions were amplified by Arm-PCR using iRepertoire HTBI primers. Before sequencing, the PCR products went through gel purification. In the original analysis: Gene usage analysis of CDR3 amino acid clonotypes relied on the approximately 62 TRBV and fewer than 15 TRBJ segments identified across samples. Filtered high-quality paired reads were merged into contigs using COPE and FqMerger. Contigs were aligned with BLAST to IMGT TRBV, TRBD and TRBJ reference genes, and CDR3 was defined per IMGT. Highly expanded clones were defined as clonotypes with a frequency above 0.1%. Shannon entropy served as the measure of repertoire diversity, while the Gini coefficient captured V-J evenness. A clonotype found in more than one individual was treated as public. TCRdb took the public reads, trimmed them with fastp at Q25, ran MiXCR for clone calling and kept in-frame beta chains. Each CDR3 protein appears once, grouped with its most common genes and DNA. These V and J calls are TCRdb output, not the study's own analysis. This sample comprises 550,000 to 700,000 distinct CDR3 sequences, approximately 16% of them detected only once. The top ten clones comprise about 12% of the sample.

The CDR3 goes from the cysteine to the phenylalanine over 13 residues. The entry retains the CDR3 DNA only, 39 bases that are in frame from base 1. At the junction V is shortened by 4 bases and J by 3 bases; bases outside the gene matches: 1. The germline V gene yields MDHEN for CDR1 and SYDVKM for CDR2. This entry is derived from a study of regulatory T cells in long-lasting Graves disease (dated by TCRdb to about 2021). Study-level background: Newly diagnosed Graves' disease patients had taken antithyroid drugs for less than 3 months. Patients with persistent Graves' disease were compared with patients with newly diagnosed Graves' disease using TCR sequencing and RNA sequencing of peripheral blood. The study was conducted in China and was registered as a clinical trial. A total of about 35 samples underwent TCR sequencing, from roughly 13 patients with persistent Graves' disease and roughly 20 patients with newly diagnosed Graves' disease.

The investigation overall reported the following: Sequencing and analysis were restricted to the TCR beta chain. The small sample size was acknowledged by the authors as a limitation that may reduce accuracy. A larger number of public clonotypes was shared among persistent patients (about 2,700) than among newly diagnosed patients (around 880). Because the primary lesion, thyroid tissue, could not be accessed, the study looked at peripheral blood alone. Preferential use of TRBV28, TRBJ1-2 and TRBJ2-5 was observed in persistent disease, whereas TRBV20-1 and TRBJ2-1 were favored in newly diagnosed disease. Persistent Graves' disease patients showed lower TCR Shannon entropy and fewer highly expanded clones than newly diagnosed patients, suggesting clonal expansion.

Another study also made use of these data, one on T cells in Graves' hyperthyroidism and ophthalmopathy. As described in the second report: Stable Graves' hyperthyroidism was defined as the absence of progression to ophthalmopathy over 18 months of follow-up. Hyperthyroidism patients were aged 18 to 65 years and newly diagnosed, with disease duration of less than 2 months. The study excluded patients with uncontrolled infections, other autoimmune diseases, pregnancy or lactation. Diagnoses were established on the basis of clinical symptoms, serum thyroxine and TRAb, thyroid ultrasound, and orbital computed tomography. For the first round of RT-PCR on the TCR CDR3, the HTBI primer set was used together with the Qiagen OneStep RT-PCR kit. Blood samples also contained most of the expanded thyroid clonotypes (frequency above 0.001), which suggests that blood repertoires may reflect thyroid immune responses. A model built on a 13 V-J signature distinguished ophthalmopathy from stable hyperthyroidism, reaching approximately 89% sensitivity and around 81% specificity in cross-validation and 80%/75% in testing. In validation, progression to ophthalmopathy was predicted by the model with approximately 67% sensitivity and around 75% specificity, a median of around 5.9 months before onset. TCR V-J signatures able to tell the groups apart were searched for in a discovery cohort of 95 to 100 patients, of whom fewer than 45 had Graves' ophthalmopathy and 57 had stable Graves' hyperthyroidism. An independent validation cohort of 18 to 20 hyperthyroidism patients and 17 patients who later progressed to ophthalmopathy tested prospective prediction of ophthalmopathy. For training and testing, the 100 or so patients in the discovery cohort were randomly divided in a 7:3 ratio. Thyroid tissue and blood T-cell repertoires from six Graves' hyperthyroidism patients were also compared in the study. Once sampling was done, hyperthyroidism patients were given methimazole at a starting dose of 30 mg daily, whereas ophthalmopathy patients were given high-dose intravenous methylprednisolone. The libraries were constructed in a second round of multiplex PCR and then size-selected and purified. Sequencing of the libraries was done on an Illumina HiSeq2000 using paired-end 100 bp reads. SOAPnuke was used to process the raw data, throwing out any read that contained adapters or uncalled bases, had a mean Phred below 15, or lacked an exact constant-primer or identifier match. COPE v1.2.5 was used to merge the high-quality paired reads, and each unique nucleotide sequence was defined as a clonotype. MiTCR v1.1 was used to align the clonotypes against IMGT TRBV, TRBD and TRBJ reference segments. The analysis was restricted to V-J combinations with a frequency above 0.0001, which together covered approximately 99% of the repertoires. The TCS score was defined as the ratio of F50 (clonal expansion) to E x V (chaos), calculated using BLOSUM62-based TCRdist between CDR3 peptides within each V-J. Welch's t-statistics and random forest reduced around 550 V-J features to 13, which were used in a naive Bayes classifier (R e1071). Sample size was not statistically predetermined, and investigators were not blinded to group allocation. The paper reports TCR Vbeta CDR3 sequencing of over 130 peripheral blood samples: around 41 ophthalmopathy, under 80 hyperthyroidism and approximately 17 progressor patients.

This clonotype was obtained from a man in his late teens or twenties with Graves disease. Donor details come from another sample of the same person, matched by shared clones. The chain is made from TRBV28 and TRBJ2-5; 8 bases in between match TRBD1. Sequencing used peripheral blood mononuclear cells (PBMCs), obtained at new diagnosis, from a patient treated with antithyroid drugs. The CDR3 protein sequence reads: CASSSTGEETQYF. DNA sequence: TGTGCCAGCAGTTCGACAGGGGAAGAGACCCAGTACTTC.